This TCR beta chain was captured in a study of shared clonotypes between healthy human individuals. Findings of the study overall: When naive CD4 clonotypes were compared across a few donors, approximately 5% were shared.

Terminally differentiated effector memory CD45RA+ cells were excluded from the naive CD8 cells, which were CD45RO-negative and positively selected for CCR7. Among the donors, all were Caucasian adults who lived in Nashville, Tennessee. With respect to this clone: Its antigen is unidentified.

This was a deep-level run. Produced via immunoSEQ multiplex PCR; TCRdb's table is partial and in-frame only. The sample consists of millions of clones, about 95% of them appearing once. Germline CDR1 and CDR2: SEHNR and FQNEAQ (reference sequence). V lost 5 bases and J lost 0, with 14 bases in between. This CDR3 region has 15 residues. The receptor comes from a man aged 18 to 29 in good health. The chain recombines TRBV7-9 with TRBJ2-7; D ambiguous. Material for sequencing was naive CD8+ T cells sorted from blood. CDR3 nucleotide sequence: TGTGCCAGCAGCCTTACGGAACCTTTCTCCTACGAGCAGTACTTC. It yields the protein CASSLTEPFSYEQYF.